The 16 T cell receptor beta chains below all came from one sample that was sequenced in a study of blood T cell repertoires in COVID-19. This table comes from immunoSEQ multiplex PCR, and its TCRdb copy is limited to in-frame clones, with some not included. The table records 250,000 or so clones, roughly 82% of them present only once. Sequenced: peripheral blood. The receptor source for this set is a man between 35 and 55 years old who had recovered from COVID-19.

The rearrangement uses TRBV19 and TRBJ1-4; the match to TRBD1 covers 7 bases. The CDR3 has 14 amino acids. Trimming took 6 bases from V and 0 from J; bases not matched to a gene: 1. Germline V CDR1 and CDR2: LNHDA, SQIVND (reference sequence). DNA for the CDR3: TGTGCCAGTAGCGACAGGGCAACTAATGAAAAACTGTTTTTT. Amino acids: CASSDRATNEKLFF. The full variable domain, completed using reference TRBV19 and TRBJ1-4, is DGGITQSPKYLFRKEGQNVTLSCEQNLNHDAMYWYRQDPGQGLRLIYYSQIVNDFQKGDIAEGYSVSREKKESFPLTVTSAQKNPTAFYLCASSDRATNEKLFFGSGTQLSVL.

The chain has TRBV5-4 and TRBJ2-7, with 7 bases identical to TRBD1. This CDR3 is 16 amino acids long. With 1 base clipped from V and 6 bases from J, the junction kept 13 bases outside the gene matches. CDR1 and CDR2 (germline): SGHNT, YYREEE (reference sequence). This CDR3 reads CASSLRRQGMDGEQYF. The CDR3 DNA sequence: TGTGCCAGCAGCTTGAGGAGACAGGGAATGGACGGCGAGCAGTACTTC.

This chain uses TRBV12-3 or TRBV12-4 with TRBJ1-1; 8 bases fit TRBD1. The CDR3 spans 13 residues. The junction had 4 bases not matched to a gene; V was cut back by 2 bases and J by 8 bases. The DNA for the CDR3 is TGTGCCAGCAGTTTACAGGGGGCTACAGAAGCTTTCTTT. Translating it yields CASSLQGATEAFF.

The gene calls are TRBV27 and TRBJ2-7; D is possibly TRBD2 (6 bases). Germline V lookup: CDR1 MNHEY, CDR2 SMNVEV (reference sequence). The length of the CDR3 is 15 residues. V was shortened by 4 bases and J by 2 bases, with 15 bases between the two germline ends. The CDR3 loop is CASSSPGAVTYEQYF. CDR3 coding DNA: TGTGCCAGCAGTTCTCCGGGAGCGGTGACCTACGAGCAGTACTTC.

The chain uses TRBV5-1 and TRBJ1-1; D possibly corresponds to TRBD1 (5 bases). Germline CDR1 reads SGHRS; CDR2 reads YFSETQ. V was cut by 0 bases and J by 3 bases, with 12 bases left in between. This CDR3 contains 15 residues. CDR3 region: CASSLETGQDTEAFF. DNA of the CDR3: TGCGCCAGCAGCTTGGAAACAGGCCAAGACACTGAAGCTTTCTTT.

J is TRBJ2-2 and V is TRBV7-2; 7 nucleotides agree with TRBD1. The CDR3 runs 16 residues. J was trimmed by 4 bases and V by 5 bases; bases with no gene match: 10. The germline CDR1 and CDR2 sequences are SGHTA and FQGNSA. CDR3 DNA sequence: TGTGCCAGCAGCGTAGAGTATGGGACAGCCACCGGGGAGCTGTTTTTT. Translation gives CASSVEYGTATGELFF.

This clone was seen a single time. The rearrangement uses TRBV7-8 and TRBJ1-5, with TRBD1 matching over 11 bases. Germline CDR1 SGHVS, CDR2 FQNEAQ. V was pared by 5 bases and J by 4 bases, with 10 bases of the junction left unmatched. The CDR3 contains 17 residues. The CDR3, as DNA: TGTGCCAGCAGCCCCGGGACAGGGGGGGTCGGGAATCAGCCCCAGCATTTT. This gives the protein CASSPGTGGVGNQPQHF.

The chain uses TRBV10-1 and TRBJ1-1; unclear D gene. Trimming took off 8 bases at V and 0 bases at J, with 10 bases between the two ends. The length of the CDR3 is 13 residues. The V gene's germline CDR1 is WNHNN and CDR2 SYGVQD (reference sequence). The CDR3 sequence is CASQDSMNTEAFF. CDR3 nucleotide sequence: TGCGCCAGCCAGGACTCCATGAACACTGAAGCTTTCTTT.

The CDR3 DNA reads TGTGCCAGCAGTGCGGACACTGCCTATAGCAATCAGCCCCAGCATTTT. Translation gives CASSADTAYSNQPQHF. The chain recombines TRBV2 with TRBJ1-5; TRBD1 might be the D (5 bases). V was clipped by 4 bases and J by 0 bases, with 13 bases between them. The CDR3 has 16 residues. Germline CDR1 is SNHLY and CDR2 is FYNNEI.

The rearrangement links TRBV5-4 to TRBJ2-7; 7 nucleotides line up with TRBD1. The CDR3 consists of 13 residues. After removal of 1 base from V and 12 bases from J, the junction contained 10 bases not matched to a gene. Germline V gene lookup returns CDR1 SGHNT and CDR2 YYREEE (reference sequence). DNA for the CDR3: TGTGCCAGCAGCTTGTCCGACAGGGATAGGGTGTACTTC. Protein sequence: CASSLSDRDRVYF. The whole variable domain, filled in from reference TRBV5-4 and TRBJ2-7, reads ETGVTQSPTHLIKTRGQQVTLRCSSQSGHNTVSWYQQALGQGPQFIFQYYREEENGRGNFPPRFSGLQFPNYSSELNVNALELDDSALYLCASSLSDRDRVYFGPGTRLTVT.

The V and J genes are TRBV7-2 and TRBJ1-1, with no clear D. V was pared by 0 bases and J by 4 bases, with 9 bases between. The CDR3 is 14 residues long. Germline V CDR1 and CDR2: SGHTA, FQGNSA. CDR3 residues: CASSLAVSATEAFF. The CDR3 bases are TGTGCCAGCAGCTTAGCGGTCAGTGCCACTGAAGCTTTCTTT.

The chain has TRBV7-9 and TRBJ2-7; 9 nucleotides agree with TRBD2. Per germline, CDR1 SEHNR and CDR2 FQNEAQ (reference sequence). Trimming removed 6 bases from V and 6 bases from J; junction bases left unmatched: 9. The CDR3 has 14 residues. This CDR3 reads CASSFMTSGLEQYF. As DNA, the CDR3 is TGTGCCAGCAGTTTTATGACTAGCGGACTCGAGCAGTACTTC.

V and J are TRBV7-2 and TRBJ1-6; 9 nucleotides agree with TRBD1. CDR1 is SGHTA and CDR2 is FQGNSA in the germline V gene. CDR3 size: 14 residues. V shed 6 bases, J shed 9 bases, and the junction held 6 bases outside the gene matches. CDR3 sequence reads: CASSSGTGISPLHF. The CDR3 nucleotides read TGTGCCAGCAGTTCCGGGACAGGGATTTCACCCCTCCACTTT. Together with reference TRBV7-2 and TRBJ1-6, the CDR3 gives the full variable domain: GAGVSQSPSNKVTEKGKDVELRCDPISGHTALYWYRQSLGQGLEFLIYFQGNSAPDKSGLPSDRFSAERTGGSVSTLTIQRTQQEDSAVYLCASSSGTGISPLHFGNGTRLTVT.

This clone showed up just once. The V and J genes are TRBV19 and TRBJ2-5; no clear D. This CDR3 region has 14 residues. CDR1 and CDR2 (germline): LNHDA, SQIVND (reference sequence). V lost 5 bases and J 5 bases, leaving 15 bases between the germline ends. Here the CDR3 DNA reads TGTGCCAGTAGTGCGAATAGCCTTCGGGAGACCCAGTACTTC. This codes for CASSANSLRETQYF.

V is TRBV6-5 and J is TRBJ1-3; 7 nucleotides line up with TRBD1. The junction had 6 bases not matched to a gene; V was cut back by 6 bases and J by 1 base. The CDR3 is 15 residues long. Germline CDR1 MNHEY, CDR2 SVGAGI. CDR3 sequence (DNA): TGTGCCAGCAGACACCTGACAGGGTCTGGAAACACCATATATTTT. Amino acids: CASRHLTGSGNTIYF.

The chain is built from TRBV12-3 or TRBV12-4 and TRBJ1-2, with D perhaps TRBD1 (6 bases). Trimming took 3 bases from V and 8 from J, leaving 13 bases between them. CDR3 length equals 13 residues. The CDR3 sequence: CASSFPDSRGYTF. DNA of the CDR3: TGTGCCAGCAGTTTTCCGGACAGTCGGGGCTACACCTTC.